A selection of T cell receptor beta chains follows, all from one sample in a study of cytomegalovirus exposure and HLA in healthy donors. Measured with immunoSEQ multiplex PCR; TCRdb has only the in-frame clones, and not every one. The profile covers about 160,000 clones, with more than 60% appearing a single time and more than 1.1% taken by the ten largest. Sequenced input: PBMCs. The receptors come from a woman in her 30s in good health and CMV-seronegative. CDR3s include the opening cysteine and the closing phenylalanine or tryptophan. The order of the fields is CDR3 protein, CDR3 DNA, J gene, V gene, D gene, clone size. The D gene is left open where the match is weak. Clone sizes are given selectively: once, few, many, or a class where the clone is expanded.

CDR3 protein: CASSQHKLFPGANVLTF; CDR3 DNA: TGTGCCAGCAGCCAACACAAGTTATTCCCTGGGGCCAACGTCCTGACTTTC; J gene: TRBJ2-6; V gene: TRBV14; D gene: -; clone size: few
CDR3 protein: CASQGQYEQYF; CDR3 DNA: TGTGCCAGTCAGGGCCAATACGAGCAGTACTTC; J gene: TRBJ2-7; V gene: TRBV2; D gene: -; clone size: few
CDR3 protein: CASTRTSGGFIDEQFF; CDR3 DNA: TGCGCCAGCACCAGGACTAGCGGGGGCTTCATAGATGAGCAGTTCTTC; J gene: TRBJ2-1; V gene: TRBV5-1; D gene: TRBD2; clone size: -
CDR3 protein: CASSRTGGQPQHF; CDR3 DNA: TGTGCCAGCAGCCGGACTGGAGGTCAGCCCCAGCATTTT; J gene: TRBJ1-5; V gene: TRBV7-9; D gene: -; clone size: -
CDR3 protein: CASSEAPSGGFNEQFF; CDR3 DNA: TGTGCCAGCAGTGAAGCGCCCAGCGGGGGCTTCAATGAGCAGTTCTTC; J gene: TRBJ2-1; V gene: TRBV6-1; D gene: TRBD2; clone size: -
CDR3 protein: CASSLALLAGGGGAEQYF; CDR3 DNA: TGCGCCAGCAGCTTGGCCTTACTAGCGGGGGGTGGCGGAGCCGAGCAGTACTTC; J gene: TRBJ2-7; V gene: TRBV5-1; D gene: TRBD2; clone size: -
CDR3 protein: CASSSDSAGSSYNSPLHF; CDR3 DNA: TGTGCCAGCAGCTCTGACTCCGCTGGGAGCTCCTATAATTCACCCCTCCACTTT; J gene: TRBJ1-6; V gene: TRBV7-6; D gene: -; clone size: -
CDR3 protein: CASSLTSGGGPFTEQFF; CDR3 DNA: TGTGCCAGCAGCTTAACTAGCGGGGGAGGCCCCTTTACTGAGCAGTTCTTC; J gene: TRBJ2-1; V gene: TRBV13; D gene: TRBD2; clone size: -
CDR3 protein: CASSYIAGRASYEQYF; CDR3 DNA: TGTGCCAGCAGTTACATTGCGGGGAGAGCGTCCTACGAGCAGTACTTC; J gene: TRBJ2-7; V gene: TRBV6-5; D gene: -; clone size: -
CDR3 protein: CASSWAGTGDGDEQFF; CDR3 DNA: TGCGCCAGCAGCTGGGCCGGGACAGGGGACGGCGATGAGCAGTTCTTC; J gene: TRBJ2-1; V gene: TRBV5-1; D gene: TRBD1; clone size: -
CDR3 protein: CASSPWTGYGYTF; CDR3 DNA: TGCGCCAGCAGCCCCTGGACAGGCTATGGCTACACCTTC; J gene: TRBJ1-2; V gene: TRBV4-1; D gene: TRBD1; clone size: -
CDR3 protein: CASSHPGQGAEQYF; CDR3 DNA: TGTGCCAGCAGCCACCCGGGACAGGGGGCCGAGCAGTACTTC; J gene: TRBJ2-7; V gene: TRBV7-9; D gene: TRBD1; clone size: -
CDR3 protein: CASGLEDTDTQYF; CDR3 DNA: TGTGCCAGTGGACTCGAAGACACAGATACGCAGTATTTT; J gene: TRBJ2-3; V gene: TRBV2; D gene: -; clone size: few
CDR3 protein: CASSRRTGGPNTEAFF; CDR3 DNA: TGTGCCAGCAGTAGGCGGACAGGGGGCCCTAACACTGAAGCTTTCTTT; J gene: TRBJ1-1; V gene: TRBV2; D gene: TRBD1; clone size: -
CDR3 protein: CASSVVRGGNTEAFF; CDR3 DNA: TGTGCCAGCAGCGTAGTACGAGGGGGCAACACTGAAGCTTTCTTT; J gene: TRBJ1-1; V gene: TRBV9; D gene: TRBD1; clone size: -
CDR3 protein: CATSTGASGDTQYF; CDR3 DNA: TGTGCCACCAGCACAGGGGCGTCCGGGGATACGCAGTATTTT; J gene: TRBJ2-3; V gene: TRBV15; D gene: -; clone size: few
CDR3 protein: CASSSGGSNQPQHF; CDR3 DNA: TGTGCCAGCAGTTCGGGGGGAAGTAATCAGCCCCAGCATTTT; J gene: TRBJ1-5; V gene: TRBV6-5; D gene: -; clone size: -
CDR3 protein: CSASLPTEAFF; CDR3 DNA: TGCAGTGCTAGCCTTCCTACTGAAGCTTTCTTT; J gene: TRBJ1-1; V gene: TRBV20-1; D gene: -; clone size: -
CDR3 protein: CAISDSKNIQYF; CDR3 DNA: TGTGCCATCAGTGATAGCAAAAACATTCAGTACTTC; J gene: TRBJ2-4; V gene: TRBV10-3; D gene: -; clone size: -
CDR3 protein: CASSSRTSGYNEQFF; CDR3 DNA: TGTGCCAGCAGTTCTAGGACTAGCGGTTACAATGAGCAGTTCTTC; J gene: TRBJ2-1; V gene: TRBV13; D gene: TRBD2; clone size: -
CDR3 protein: CASARGWGQGVNSPLHF; CDR3 DNA: TGTGCCAGCGCGCGGGGCTGGGGACAGGGGGTAAATTCACCCCTCCACTTT; J gene: TRBJ1-6; V gene: TRBV27; D gene: TRBD1; clone size: -
CDR3 protein: CASTSRALGSEAFF; CDR3 DNA: TGTGCCTCCACCTCGAGGGCCCTGGGCTCTGAAGCTTTCTTT; J gene: TRBJ1-1; V gene: TRBV2; D gene: -; clone size: -
CDR3 protein: CASSGTSGGHEQFF; CDR3 DNA: TGTGCCAGCAGTGGGACTAGCGGGGGGCATGAGCAGTTCTTC; J gene: TRBJ2-1; V gene: TRBV6-4; D gene: TRBD2; clone size: few
CDR3 protein: CASSESRPPNEQFF; CDR3 DNA: TGTGCCAGCAGTGAATCCAGGCCCCCCAATGAGCAGTTCTTC; J gene: TRBJ2-1; V gene: TRBV2; D gene: -; clone size: -
CDR3 protein: CASSLNTGGITEAFF; CDR3 DNA: TGTGCCAGCAGCTTGAATACAGGGGGGATTACTGAAGCTTTCTTT; J gene: TRBJ1-1; V gene: TRBV5-5; D gene: TRBD1; clone size: -
CDR3 protein: CASSRRTGMSTDTQYF; CDR3 DNA: TGCGCCAGCAGCCGCCGGACAGGGATGAGCACAGATACGCAGTATTTT; J gene: TRBJ2-3; V gene: TRBV5-1; D gene: TRBD1; clone size: once
CDR3 protein: CASSRSDRSSYEQYF; CDR3 DNA: TGTGCCAGCAGCCGGAGCGACAGGAGCTCCTACGAGCAGTACTTC; J gene: TRBJ2-7; V gene: TRBV5-6; D gene: -; clone size: -
CDR3 protein: CASSAGPQTIVNEQFF; CDR3 DNA: TGTGCCAGCAGTGCAGGCCCCCAAACCATAGTCAATGAGCAGTTCTTC; J gene: TRBJ2-1; V gene: TRBV6-4; D gene: -; clone size: -
CDR3 protein: CASRTRGALVTEAFF; CDR3 DNA: TGTGCCAGCAGGACCCGGGGGGCGTTAGTCACTGAAGCTTTCTTT; J gene: TRBJ1-1; V gene: TRBV6-1; D gene: -; clone size: -
CDR3 protein: CASSGAGGRSDTQYF; CDR3 DNA: TGCGCCAGCAGCGGAGCGGGGGGGCGCTCTGATACGCAGTATTTT; J gene: TRBJ2-3; V gene: TRBV5-1; D gene: TRBD2; clone size: -